Following are 5 T cell receptor beta chains from one sample sequenced in a study of control samples from healthy donors and cancer patients. Using immunoSEQ multiplex PCR, the repertoire was profiled, and TCRdb retains in-frame clones only, with some absent. Of 150,000 to 200,000 clones listed, around nine tenths are singletons. The sample consisted of blood. The receptors were gathered from a woman in her thirties in good health.

The chain uses TRBV7-6 and TRBJ1-6; possible D gene TRBD1, 5 bases. V was trimmed by 5 bases and J by 0 bases, leaving 17 bases between them. The CDR3 is made up of 18 amino acids. Germline CDR1 reads SGHVS; CDR2 reads FNYEAQ. This CDR3 reads CASSPRGEASSYNSPLHF. The CDR3 bases are TGTGCCAGCAGCCCCCGGGGGGAAGCGAGCTCCTATAATTCACCCCTCCACTTT. Complete variable domain (other parts from reference TRBV7-6 and TRBJ1-6): GAGVSQSPRYKVTKRGQDVALRCDPISGHVSLYWYRQALGQGPEFLTYFNYEAQQDKSGLPNDRFSAERPEGSISTLTIQRTEQRDSAMYRCASSPRGEASSYNSPLHFGNGTRLTVT.

V and J are TRBV9 and TRBJ1-2; no firm D call. In germline, CDR1 is SGDLS, CDR2 YYNGEE. The CDR3 has 14 residues. V lost 5 bases and J 0 bases, leaving 11 bases between the germline ends. CDR3 sequence (DNA): TGTGCCAGCAGTGATTCCAATGCTAACTATGGCTACACCTTC. Its protein is CASSDSNANYGYTF.

In its sample, this clone was seen a few times. The chain uses TRBV7-9 and TRBJ2-1, with TRBD1 as a possible D gene (5 bases). This CDR3 region has 12 residues. V gave up 2 bases and J gave up 7 bases, with 6 bases separating them. Germline CDR1 SEHNR, CDR2 FQNEAQ (reference sequence). CDR3 bases: TGTGCCAGCAGCTTACCAGGGAATGAGCAGTTCTTC. Amino acids: CASSLPGNEQFF.

The chain uses TRBV27 and TRBJ2-4; 14 bases are shared with TRBD2. The CDR3 covers 19 residues. The germline V gene encodes CDR1 MNHEY and CDR2 SMNVEV (reference sequence). V was pared by 8 bases and J by 0 bases, with 12 bases of the junction left unmatched. In DNA, the CDR3 is TGTGCCAGCCAACCACCGGGACTAGCGGGGGCCCTAGCCAAAAACATTCAGTACTTC. As protein: CASQPPGLAGALAKNIQYF.

The J gene is TRBJ2-1, the V gene TRBV3-1 (or the pseudogene TRBV3-2); D could derive from TRBD1 or TRBD2 (5 bases each). The CDR3 runs 13 residues. CDR1 is LGHDT, CDR2 YNNKEL, per germline (reference sequence). Trimming left V 3 bases short and J 5 bases short, with 8 bases between. In nucleotides, the CDR3 is TGTGCCAGCAGCCAGGGGACCAACAATGAGCAGTTCTTC. The encoded protein is CASSQGTNNEQFF.